These 10 T cell receptor beta chains came from one sample sequenced in a study of cytomegalovirus exposure and HLA in healthy donors. With 60 Vbeta and 13 Jbeta primers, the PCR was carried out. Sequencing used immunoSEQ multiplex PCR; TCRdb keeps in-frame clones, though not all of them. The repertoire has about 210,000 clones, about four fifths of them found once; the top ten carry approximately 10%. The sequenced sample consisted of PBMCs. The source is a woman in her forties or fifties in good health and CMV-seropositive.

The J gene is TRBJ1-6, the V gene TRBV7-9; 9 nucleotides agree with TRBD1. The CDR3 loop spans 15 amino acids. J gave up 9 bases and V 5 bases, and 8 bases lay outside the gene matches. Germline CDR1 SEHNR, CDR2 FQNEAQ (reference sequence). The CDR3 DNA reads as TGTGCCAGCAGCACTAAACAGGGGGCGTTTTCACCCCTCCACTTT. Translating gives CASSTKQGAFSPLHF.

This clone is a singleton in its sample. The chain is built from TRBV19 and TRBJ2-7, with 8 bases lining up with TRBD1. The CDR3 contains 14 residues. Germline V gene lookup returns CDR1 LNHDA and CDR2 SQIVND (reference sequence). Trimming cost V 1 base and J 5 bases; bases outside gene matches: 4. DNA of the CDR3: TGTGCCAGTAGTATAGTTCCAGGGGGCAACGAGCAGTACTTC. Its protein product is CASSIVPGGNEQYF. The entire variable domain, with the rest obtained from reference TRBV19 and TRBJ2-7, is as follows: DGGITQSPKYLFRKEGQNVTLSCEQNLNHDAMYWYRQDPGQGLRLIYYSQIVNDFQKGDIAEGYSVSREKKESFPLTVTSAQKNPTAFYLCASSIVPGGNEQYFGPGTRLTVT.

V is TRBV30 and J is TRBJ2-1, with TRBD2 identical over 8 bases. The germline gives CDR1 GTSNPN, CDR2 SVGIG (reference sequence). The V gene end was trimmed by 0 bases and the J gene end by 7 bases; junction bases not matched to a gene: 14. The CDR3 is 17 residues long. Here the CDR3 reads CAWSVRGGLGRRNEQFF. The CDR3 DNA follows: TGTGCCTGGAGTGTAAGGGGGGGACTAGGGCGACGGAATGAGCAGTTCTTC.

This clone was recorded only once. The CDR3 is CASSYRLAGDHNEQFF. The DNA for the CDR3 is TGCGCCAGCAGCTACCGTCTAGCGGGGGATCACAATGAGCAGTTCTTC. The gene calls are TRBV5-1 and TRBJ2-1, with 10 nucleotides matching TRBD2. The V gene end was trimmed by 3 bases and the J gene end by 5 bases; junction bases not matched to a gene: 8. Germline CDR1 and CDR2: SGHRS and YFSETQ. The CDR3 is made up of 16 amino acids.

This clone was detected a few times. V is TRBV7-8 and J is TRBJ2-7, with D possibly matching TRBD2 (5 bases). CDR3 size: 13 residues. Germline lookup yields CDR1 SGHVS and CDR2 FQNEAQ. The V end lost 4 bases, the J end lost 5 bases, and 12 bases lay between the germline ends. The CDR3 DNA reads as TGTGCCAGCAGCTCGACTACCGGCAACGAGCAGTACTTC. This gives the protein CASSSTTGNEQYF.

The chain links TRBV4-1 to TRBJ1-2; D possibly corresponds to TRBD1 (6 bases). V was clipped by 4 bases and J by 6 bases, with 18 bases between them. The V gene's germline CDR1 is MGHRA and CDR2 YSYEKL. CDR3 length: 15 residues. The CDR3 sequence: CASSLRRGLSDGYTF. DNA of the CDR3: TGCGCCAGCAGCCTGCGCAGGGGATTGTCGGATGGCTACACCTTC.

Concerning this clone itself: This specimen includes other DNA sequences encoding the same CDR3. The chain combines TRBV5-1 with TRBJ1-3; D call uncertain. The CDR3 covers 13 residues. Trimming stripped 4 bases from V and 2 bases from J, with 7 bases between. Germline V gene data show CDR1 as SGHRS and CDR2 as YFSETQ. In DNA, the CDR3 is TGCGCCAGCAGCCTAGAACCTGGAAACACCATATATTTT. It codes for CASSLEPGNTIYF.

This clone was seen a handful of times. The genes are TRBV10-3 and TRBJ1-4; TRBD1 matches at 7 bases. Trimming took 2 bases from V and 12 from J; bases not matched to a gene: 9. The CDR3 sequence is 14 residues long. Germline CDR1 ENHRY, CDR2 SYGVKD. The CDR3 sequence is CAISETGQAGQLFF. In DNA, the CDR3 is TGTGCCATCAGTGAGACTGGACAGGCCGGGCAACTGTTTTTT.

This clone appeared a few times. The chain recombines TRBV6-1 with TRBJ1-1, with D unclear. The V end lost 1 base, the J end lost 0 bases, and 9 bases lay between the germline ends. Germline CDR1 MNHNS, CDR2 SASEGT. The CDR3 is 15 amino acids. Written as DNA, the CDR3 is TGTGCCAGCAGTGAAGAAGGCGGCGTGAACACTGAAGCTTTCTTT. Translated, it gives CASSEEGGVNTEAFF.

This CDR3 is CASSFPGTGNIQYF. The CDR3 nucleotides read TGCGCCAGCAGCTTTCCCGGGACAGGGAACATTCAGTACTTC. The chain employs TRBV5-1 and TRBJ2-4; 9 positions agree with TRBD1. Germline-derived CDR1 and CDR2 are SGHRS and YFSETQ. This CDR3 region has 14 residues. The V segment lost 2 bases and the J segment 7 bases; nucleotides outside the gene matches: 4.